This T cell receptor (beta chain) was recovered during a study of T cell repertoires in cytomegalovirus infection. Whole-study context: Indications came from public TCR beta signatures; they pointed to CMV infection and to a matching HLA type.

TCRdb recomputed calls from the reads with MiXCR, one row per CDR3 protein. The repertoire holds approximately 590,000 distinct CDR3 sequences, with roughly 42% as singletons. This CDR3 is built from 14 residues. The germline V and J ends were trimmed by 0 bases and 7 bases, with 12 bases remaining between them. CDR1 is SGHVS and CDR2 is FQNEAQ in the germline V gene. For this clonotype: What it binds is unknown.

This sample comprised cultured PBMCs, obtained from culture after CMV antigen stimulation. This chain links TRBV7-8 with TRBJ2-5; either TRBD1 or TRBD2 may supply D (5 bases each). The clonotype originates from a human donor in good health (CMV status not recorded). Some clones in this sample may be carry-over from other donors' samples. The CDR3 protein is CASSLAGDRRTQYF. CDR3 DNA sequence: TGTGCCAGCAGCTTAGCGGGGGATCGCCGGACCCAGTACTTC. Together with reference TRBV7-8 and TRBJ2-5, the CDR3 gives the full variable domain: GAGVSQSPRYKVAKRGQDVALRCDPISGHVSLFWYQQALGQGPEFLTYFQNEAQLDKSGLPSDRFFAERPEGSVSTLKIQRTQQEDSAVYLCASSLAGDRRTQYFGPGTRLLVL.